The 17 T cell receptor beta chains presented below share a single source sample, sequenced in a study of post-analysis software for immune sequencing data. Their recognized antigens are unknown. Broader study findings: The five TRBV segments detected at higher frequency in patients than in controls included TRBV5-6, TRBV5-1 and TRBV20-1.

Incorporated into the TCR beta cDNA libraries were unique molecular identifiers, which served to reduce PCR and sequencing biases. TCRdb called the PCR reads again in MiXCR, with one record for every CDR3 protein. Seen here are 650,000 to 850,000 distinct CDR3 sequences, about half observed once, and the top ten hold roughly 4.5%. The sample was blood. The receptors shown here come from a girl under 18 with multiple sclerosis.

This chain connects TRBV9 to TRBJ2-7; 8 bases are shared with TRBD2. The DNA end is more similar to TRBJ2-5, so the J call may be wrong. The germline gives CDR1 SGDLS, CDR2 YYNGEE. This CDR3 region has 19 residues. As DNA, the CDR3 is TGTGCCAGCAGCGTAGCTCTCGGGACTAGACAGACTAGACAGGAGACCCAGTACTTC. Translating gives CASSVALGTRQTRQETQYF.

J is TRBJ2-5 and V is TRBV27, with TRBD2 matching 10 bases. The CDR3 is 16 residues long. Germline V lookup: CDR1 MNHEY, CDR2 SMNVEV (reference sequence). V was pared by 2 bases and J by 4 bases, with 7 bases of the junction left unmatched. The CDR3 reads CASSLRVAGGGETQYF. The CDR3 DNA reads TGTGCCAGCAGTTTAAGGGTAGCGGGAGGAGGAGAGACCCAGTACTTC.

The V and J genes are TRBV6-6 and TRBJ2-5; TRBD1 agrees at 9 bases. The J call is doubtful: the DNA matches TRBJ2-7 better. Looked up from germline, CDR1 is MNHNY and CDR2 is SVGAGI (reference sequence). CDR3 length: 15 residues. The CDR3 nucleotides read TGTGCCAGCACTGCTGGGACAGGGCAAGGGTACGAGCAGTACTTC. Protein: CASTAGTGQGYEQYF.

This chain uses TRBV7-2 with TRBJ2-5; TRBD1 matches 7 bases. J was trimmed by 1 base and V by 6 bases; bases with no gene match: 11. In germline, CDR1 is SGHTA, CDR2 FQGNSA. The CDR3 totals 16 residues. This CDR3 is CASSPPGTELQETQYF. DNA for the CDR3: TGTGCCAGCAGTCCACCTGGGACAGAACTCCAAGAGACCCAGTACTTC.

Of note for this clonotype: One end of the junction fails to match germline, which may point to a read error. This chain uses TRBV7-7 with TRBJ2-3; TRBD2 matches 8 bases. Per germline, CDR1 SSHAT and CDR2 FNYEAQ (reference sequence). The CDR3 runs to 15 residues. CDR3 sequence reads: CASSESGSRTDTQYF. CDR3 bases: TGTGCTAGCAGCGAGAGCGGGAGCCGCACAGATACGCAGTATTTT.

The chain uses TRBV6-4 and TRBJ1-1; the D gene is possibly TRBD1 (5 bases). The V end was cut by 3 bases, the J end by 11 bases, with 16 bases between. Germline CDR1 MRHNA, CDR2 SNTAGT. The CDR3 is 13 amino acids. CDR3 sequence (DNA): TGTGCCAGCAGTGAGGGGACCCCGGAGGTGGCTTTCTTT. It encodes CASSEGTPEVAFF.

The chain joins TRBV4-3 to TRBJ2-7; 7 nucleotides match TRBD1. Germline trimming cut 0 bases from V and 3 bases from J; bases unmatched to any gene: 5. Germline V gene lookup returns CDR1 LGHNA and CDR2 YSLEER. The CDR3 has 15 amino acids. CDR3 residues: CASSQETGSFYEQYF. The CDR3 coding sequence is TGCGCCAGCAGCCAAGAGACAGGGAGCTTCTACGAGCAGTACTTC.

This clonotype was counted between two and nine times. The CDR3 loop reads CSVESGGADTEAFF. The CDR3 DNA reads as TGCAGCGTTGAATCGGGGGGCGCTGACACTGAAGCTTTCTTT. The chain joins TRBV29-1 to TRBJ1-1; D may be TRBD1 (6 bases). Germline CDR1 and CDR2: SQVTM and ANQGSEA. Trimming took 2 bases from V and 3 from J, leaving 13 bases between them. This CDR3 contains 14 residues.

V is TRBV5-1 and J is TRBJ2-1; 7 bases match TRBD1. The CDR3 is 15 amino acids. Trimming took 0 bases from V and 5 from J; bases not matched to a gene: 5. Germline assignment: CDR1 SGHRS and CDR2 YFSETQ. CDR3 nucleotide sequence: TGCGCCAGCAGCTTGGGACAGGGCCGCCACAATGAGCAGTTCTTC. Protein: CASSLGQGRHNEQFF. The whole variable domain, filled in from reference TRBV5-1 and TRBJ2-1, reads KAGVTQTPRYLIKTRGQQVTLSCSPISGHRSVSWYQQTPGQGLQFLFEYFSETQRNKGNFPGRFSGRQFSNSRSEMNVSTLELGDSALYLCASSLGQGRHNEQFFGPGTRLTVL.

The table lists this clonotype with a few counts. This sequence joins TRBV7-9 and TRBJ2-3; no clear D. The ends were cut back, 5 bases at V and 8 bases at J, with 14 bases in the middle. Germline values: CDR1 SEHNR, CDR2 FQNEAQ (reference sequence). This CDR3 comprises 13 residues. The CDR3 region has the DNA TGTGCCAGCAGCCCCGCGCAGTTCGGTACGCAGTATTTT. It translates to CASSPAQFGTQYF.

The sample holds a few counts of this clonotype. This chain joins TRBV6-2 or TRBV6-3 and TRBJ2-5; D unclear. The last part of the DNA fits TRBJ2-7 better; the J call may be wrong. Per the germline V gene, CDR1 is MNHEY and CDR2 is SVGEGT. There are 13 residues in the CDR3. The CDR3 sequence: CASRELTSDEQYF. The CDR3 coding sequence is TGTGCCAGCAGAGAGTTGACCAGCGACGAGCAGTACTTC.

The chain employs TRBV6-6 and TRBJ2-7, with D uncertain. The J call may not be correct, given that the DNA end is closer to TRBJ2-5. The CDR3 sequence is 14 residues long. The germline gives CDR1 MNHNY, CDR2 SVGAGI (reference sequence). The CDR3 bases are TGTGCCAGCAGTTACCGGGCATGGCAAGAGACCCAGTACTTC. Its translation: CASSYRAWQETQYF.

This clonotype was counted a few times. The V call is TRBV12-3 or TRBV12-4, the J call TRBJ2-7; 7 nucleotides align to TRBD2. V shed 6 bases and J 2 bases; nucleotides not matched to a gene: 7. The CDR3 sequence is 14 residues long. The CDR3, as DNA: TGTGCCAGCAGGGGGACTGGGGGGGCCTACGAGCAGTACTTC. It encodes CASRGTGGAYEQYF.

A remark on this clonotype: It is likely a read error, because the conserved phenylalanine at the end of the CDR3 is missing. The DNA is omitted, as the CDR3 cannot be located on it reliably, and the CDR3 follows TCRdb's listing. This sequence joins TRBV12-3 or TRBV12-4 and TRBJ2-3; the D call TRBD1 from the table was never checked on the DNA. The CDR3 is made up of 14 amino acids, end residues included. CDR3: CASSFTGRTDTQYS.

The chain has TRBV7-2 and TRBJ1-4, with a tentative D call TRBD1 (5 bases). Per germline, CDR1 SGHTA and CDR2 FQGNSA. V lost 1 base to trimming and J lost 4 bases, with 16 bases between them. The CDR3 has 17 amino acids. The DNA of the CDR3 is TGTGCCAGCAGCTTAGTCGGTATCGGGGCCGTTAATGAAAAACTGTTTTTT. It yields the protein CASSLVGIGAVNEKLFF.

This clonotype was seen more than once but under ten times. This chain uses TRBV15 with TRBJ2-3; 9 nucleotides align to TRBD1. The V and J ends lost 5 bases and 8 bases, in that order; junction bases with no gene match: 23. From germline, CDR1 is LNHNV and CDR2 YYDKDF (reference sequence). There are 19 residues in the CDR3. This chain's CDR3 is CATSPIRDRAAAVIGTQYF. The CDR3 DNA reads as TGTGCCACCAGCCCCATCCGGGACAGGGCAGCGGCGGTCATAGGTACGCAGTATTTT.

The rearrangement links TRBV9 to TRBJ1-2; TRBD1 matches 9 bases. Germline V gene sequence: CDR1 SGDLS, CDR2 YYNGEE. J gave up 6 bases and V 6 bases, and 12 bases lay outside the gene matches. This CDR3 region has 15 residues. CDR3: CASTSWDRASDGYTF. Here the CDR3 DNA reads TGTGCCAGCACCTCCTGGGACAGGGCTTCGGATGGCTACACCTTC. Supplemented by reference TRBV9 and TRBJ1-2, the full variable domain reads DSGVTQTPKHLITATGQRVTLRCSPRSGDLSVYWYQQSLDQGLQFLIQYYNGEERAKGNILERFSAQQFPDLHSELNLSSLELGDSALYFCASTSWDRASDGYTFGSGTRLTVV.